This passage covers 20 T cell receptor beta chains from one sample sequenced in a study of molecular identifiers for immune sequencing clone quantification. Using its own MiXCR run on the PCR reads, TCRdb lists one record per CDR3 protein. The sample contains about 640,000 distinct CDR3 sequences, just under 20% of which appear only once. Material for sequencing was naive CD8+ T cells from blood, with Jurkat cell RNA spiked in. Subset: FACS-sorted CD8+CD4-CCR7+CD45RA+ naive T cells. These receptors were taken from a human donor in good health. Some libraries in this study had Jurkat cell RNA spiked in.

This clonotype was recorded at least ten times. The CDR3 DNA follows: TGTGCCAGCAGCTTAGGATGGGGCGGGTGGACAGATACGCAGTATTTT. Translated, it gives CASSLGWGGWTDTQYF. This chain uses TRBV11-2 with TRBJ2-3; possibly TRBD1 or TRBD2 for D (5 bases each). The CDR3 runs 16 residues. Trimming took 1 base from V and 3 from J, leaving 14 bases between them. Germline V gene data show CDR1 as SGHAT and CDR2 as FQNNGV.

This clonotype was counted only a few times. The chain recombines TRBV6-2 or TRBV6-3 with TRBJ2-1, with TRBD2 matching 8 bases. CDR1 MNHEY and CDR2 SVGEGT come from the germline V gene. The CDR3 is 16 amino acids. The J segment lost 4 bases and the V segment lost 0 bases, leaving 5 bases of the junction unmatched. The CDR3 protein is CASSYSSERGYNEQFF. The DNA for the CDR3 is TGTGCCAGCAGTTACTCTTCGGAGCGGGGGTACAATGAGCAGTTCTTC.

At least ten counts were recorded for this clonotype. The chain combines TRBV7-6 with TRBJ2-7; TRBD2 is a possible D gene (6 bases). The CDR3 runs to 13 residues. The germline V gene encodes CDR1 SGHVS and CDR2 FNYEAQ. V was cut by 5 bases and J by 5 bases, with 13 bases left in between. CDR3 sequence reads: CASSVGTRHEQYF. The CDR3 nucleotides are TGTGCCAGCAGCGTAGGGACTCGGCACGAGCAGTACTTC.

The chain joins TRBV19 to TRBJ1-5; TRBD1 aligns across 10 bases. The V segment lost 5 bases and the J segment 3 bases; nucleotides outside the gene matches: 7. The CDR3 is made up of 16 amino acids. CDR1 and CDR2 (germline): LNHDA, SQIVND (reference sequence). CDR3 loop: CASSPHGTGVNQPQHF. The CDR3 region has the DNA TGTGCCAGTAGTCCCCACGGGACAGGGGTCAATCAGCCCCAGCATTTT.

In the case of this clonotype: A junction boundary mismatches the germline segment, possibly from a read error. The J gene is TRBJ2-7, the V gene TRBV19; 7 bases are shared with TRBD1. Germline V CDR1 and CDR2: LNHDA, SQIVND (reference sequence). The CDR3 has 13 amino acids. The CDR3: CASSGTAPYKQYF. The CDR3, as DNA: TGTGCCAGTAGCGGGACAGCTCCCTACAAGCAGTACTTC.

On this clonotype itself: It may be a read error: a sequence one base away is much more abundant. This chain joins TRBV12-3 or TRBV12-4 and TRBJ2-6, with a weak D call TRBD2 (6 bases). This CDR3 spans 15 amino acids. The CDR3 protein is CASSFAGPGANVLAF. CDR3 DNA: TGTGCCAGCAGTTTTGCGGGGCCTGGGGCCAACGTCCTGGCTTTC.

Many counts were recorded for this clonotype. V usage is TRBV11-2 and J usage is TRBJ2-7; D might be TRBD1 or TRBD2, each matching 5 bases. From germline, CDR1 is SGHAT and CDR2 FQNNGV. Between the trimmed V and J ends, which lost 3 bases and 0 bases, there was a span of 12 bases. The CDR3 is 15 residues long. The CDR3 nucleotides are TGTGCCAGCAGCTTCGGTCCCGGGACCTCCTACGAGCAGTACTTC. Translating it yields CASSFGPGTSYEQYF.

This clonotype was counted only a few times. This may stem from a read error, because a much larger clone lies one nucleotide away. The rearrangement links TRBV27 to TRBJ2-7; D is undetermined. Germline V gives CDR1 MNHEY, CDR2 SMNVEV (reference sequence). This CDR3 is 13 amino acids long. The V end lost 2 bases, the J end lost 2 bases, and 7 bases lay between the germline ends. The CDR3 here is CASSLGNTYEQYF. The DNA for the CDR3 is TGTGCCAGCAGTTTAGGGAATACCTACGAGCAGTACTTC.

In the case of this clonotype: A read error may be the cause here, since a much bigger clone is one base away. This chain uses TRBV20-1 with TRBJ2-3; 8 bases agree with TRBD1. CDR1 is DFQATT, CDR2 SNEGSKA, per germline (reference sequence). CDR3 length equals 16 residues. The CDR3 DNA sequence: TGCAGTGCTAGAGTCCCAACAGGGGGGCTCGCAGATACGCGGTATTTT. This encodes CSARVPTGGLADTRYF.

In this sample, this clonotype turned up a few times. A single base separates this from a much larger clone, so it may be a read error. This chain links TRBV6-1 with TRBJ2-3, with D possibly TRBD1 on 6 matching bases. TRBJ1-5 explains the end of the DNA better; the J call may be wrong. The CDR3 loop spans 16 amino acids. Germline V lookup: CDR1 MNHNS, CDR2 SASEGT. For the CDR3, the DNA is TGTGCCAGCAGCGCCTATTTGACAGGTAGCACAGATACGCAGCATTTT. Translated: CASSAYLTGSTDTQHF.

This clonotype was detected many times. The chain links TRBV9 to TRBJ2-2; 8 nucleotides line up with TRBD2. The CDR3 spans 15 residues. V gave up 4 bases and J gave up 2 bases; unmatched junction bases: 4. The V gene's germline CDR1 is SGDLS and CDR2 YYNGEE. Here the CDR3 reads CASSTGGENTGELFF. The DNA for the CDR3 is TGTGCCAGCAGCACGGGGGGGGAAAACACCGGGGAGCTGTTTTTT. The full variable domain, rest sourced from reference TRBV9 and TRBJ2-2, is DSGVTQTPKHLITATGQRVTLRCSPRSGDLSVYWYQQSLDQGLQFLIQYYNGEERAKGNILERFSAQQFPDLHSELNLSSLELGDSALYFCASSTGGENTGELFFGEGSRLTVL.

This chain uses TRBV4-1 with TRBJ2-7; no reliable D call. This CDR3 comprises 14 residues. The germline V gene has CDR1 MGHRA and CDR2 YSYEKL. With 4 bases removed from V and 0 bases from J, the gap between germline ends came to 10 bases. CDR3: CASSPGVSSYEQYF. The CDR3, as DNA: TGCGCCAGCAGCCCCGGCGTCAGCTCCTACGAGCAGTACTTC.

In the case of this clonotype: A read error is possible here, since a much larger clone lies one base away. The chain joins TRBV5-3 to TRBJ2-5; no clear D. TRBV5-3 is identified as an open reading frame with a role that is uncertain. This CDR3 spans 13 amino acids. DNA for the CDR3: TGTGTCAGCAGCCAAGAGTTACAAGAGACCCAGTACTTC. It yields the protein CVSSQELQETQYF.

A remark on this clonotype: A read error is possible here, since a much larger clone lies one base away. In nucleotides, the CDR3 is TGTGCTAGTGGTCCACAGGGTCCGTACGGGGAGCTGCTTTTT. This encodes CASGPQGPYGELLF. V and J are TRBV12-5 and TRBJ2-2, with D perhaps matching TRBD1 (6 bases). CDR1 and CDR2 (germline): LGHNT, FRNRAP. The length of the CDR3 is 14 residues.

This clonotype was counted at least ten times. The chain has TRBV7-9 and TRBJ1-1; the D gene is possibly TRBD1 (5 bases). Germline V gene lookup returns CDR1 SEHNR and CDR2 FQNEAQ (reference sequence). The CDR3 has 14 amino acids. Trimming took 1 base from V and 8 from J, leaving 14 bases between them. The CDR3 loop reads CASSLGTPRDEAFF. The CDR3 DNA is TGTGCCAGCAGCTTAGGAACCCCCCGGGACGAAGCTTTCTTT.

This clonotype has ten or more counts. The rearrangement links TRBV6-6 to TRBJ1-1; 7 nucleotides line up with TRBD1. Germline assignment: CDR1 MNHNY and CDR2 SVGAGI (reference sequence). The CDR3 is made up of 13 amino acids. The V gene end was trimmed by 9 bases and the J gene end by 3 bases; junction bases not matched to a gene: 7. CDR3 in DNA: TGTGCCAGTCGACAGGGCCCCTACACTGAAGCTTTCTTT. This translates into CASRQGPYTEAFF.

The V gene is TRBV9, the J gene TRBJ2-5, with D perhaps TRBD1 (5 bases). The CDR3 sequence is 14 residues long. Germline lookup yields CDR1 SGDLS and CDR2 YYNGEE. With 3 bases removed from V and 5 bases from J, the gap between germline ends came to 14 bases. As DNA, the CDR3 is TGTGCCAGCAGCGATCAGGGTTTCTCGGAGACCCAGTACTTC. Translating it yields CASSDQGFSETQYF.

This sequence joins TRBV18 and TRBJ2-3, with D possibly matching TRBD1 (5 bases). This CDR3 comprises 16 residues. V was clipped by 0 bases and J by 4 bases, with 14 bases between them. CDR1 and CDR2 from the germline V gene are KGHSH and LQKENI. CDR3 nucleotides: TGTGCCAGCTCACCACCCGGGTCAGGGAACCCAGATACGCAGTATTTT. It yields the protein CASSPPGSGNPDTQYF.

This chain joins TRBV4-2 and TRBJ1-2, with TRBD1 matching 10 bases. CDR3 length equals 16 residues. CDR1 and CDR2 (germline): LGHNA, YNFKEQ. With V trimmed by 0 bases and J by 8 bases, 9 bases remained unmatched. CDR3 residues: CASSQDPRQGAGGYTF. CDR3 sequence (DNA): TGTGCCAGCAGCCAAGATCCCCGACAGGGGGCTGGGGGCTACACCTTC.

Turning to this clonotype: A much larger clone lies one base from this, so it may be a read error. This rearrangement joins TRBV5-6 to TRBJ2-1; 7 positions match TRBD1. This CDR3 is 12 amino acids long. The germline V gene has CDR1 SGHDT and CDR2 YYEEEE. DNA of the CDR3: TGTGCCAGCAGCTTGCCGGGACAGCTCGTGCTCTTC. Its protein product is CASSLPGQLVLF.